Sequencing of this T cell receptor (beta chain) was carried out in a study of shared T cell receptors in the human thymus. The germline gives CDR1 SNHLY, CDR2 FYNNEI. The CDR3 runs to 12 residues. Deletions cut 7 bases from V and 8 bases from J, with 14 bases between. The repertoire was sequenced with immunoSEQ multiplex PCR; TCRdb's copy has only in-frame clones and lacks some. The table has some 640,000 clones, around 87% seen once; the top ten hold roughly 0.0094%. These data are also associated with another study on human thymus T cells. As that study records: Having surgery to correct congenital heart defects, healthy Finnish infants acted as the donors.

The sequencing input was thymocytes. The sequence derives from a boy in the first two years of life with a congenital heart defect. The chain has TRBV2 and TRBJ1-2; D remains ambiguous. The CDR3 is CASIGREGGYTF. The CDR3 region has the DNA TGTGCCAGCATTGGGCGGGAGGGAGGCTACACCTTC.